The 20 T cell receptor beta chains given below trace back to one sample, sequenced in a study of cytomegalovirus exposure and HLA in healthy donors. The PCR employed 60 Vbeta primers together with 13 Jbeta primers. Sequencing used immunoSEQ multiplex PCR; TCRdb keeps in-frame clones, though not all of them. The sample consists of 95,000 to 130,000 clones, 81% of them appearing once. The sequenced material came from PBMCs. These receptor sequences come from a woman in her thirties in good health and CMV-seronegative.

This chain links TRBV10-3 with TRBJ2-3; 11 bases fit TRBD2. CDR1 and CDR2 (germline): ENHRY, SYGVKD. This CDR3 comprises 17 residues. V dropped 2 bases and J dropped 4; count of bases not matched to a gene: 8. CDR3: CAISEPTLAGGADTQYF. CDR3 bases: TGTGCCATCAGTGAGCCAACTCTAGCGGGAGGCGCAGATACGCAGTATTTT.

The genes are TRBV2 and TRBJ1-1; tentative D call: TRBD1 (5 bases). Trimming pared 10 bases from V and 4 bases from J, leaving 22 bases between. The CDR3 consists of 15 residues. Per germline, CDR1 SNHLY and CDR2 FYNNEI. The CDR3 region is CATTSGRGLGTEAFF. In DNA form, the CDR3 reads TGTGCCACCACAAGCGGCCGGGGGTTAGGCACTGAAGCTTTCTTT.

The chain uses TRBV5-1 and TRBJ2-1, with D maybe TRBD2 (6 bases). The CDR3 has 15 residues. Germline CDR1 is SGHRS and CDR2 is YFSETQ. V was cut by 7 bases and J by 7 bases, with 21 bases left in between. This chain's CDR3 is CASFQEGLLRNEQFF. CDR3 DNA sequence: TGCGCCAGCTTTCAAGAGGGACTCCTGCGGAATGAGCAGTTCTTC.

This sequence joins TRBV13 and TRBJ2-7, with D possibly matching TRBD2 (5 bases). This CDR3 spans 15 amino acids. Germline V gene data show CDR1 as PRHDT and CDR2 as FYEKMQ (reference sequence). V was pared by 2 bases and J by 2 bases, with 13 bases between. The CDR3 sequence: CASSLLRAYAYEQYF. In DNA, the CDR3 is TGTGCCAGCAGCTTATTGCGGGCTTACGCCTACGAGCAGTACTTC.

The rearrangement links TRBV4-1 to TRBJ2-5; TRBD2 matches at 7 bases. The better agreement between TRBJ2-7 and the DNA end casts doubt on the J call. CDR3 length equals 15 residues. Germline assignment: CDR1 MGHRA and CDR2 YSYEKL. The CDR3 DNA reads as TGCGCCAGCAGCCAAGGCGGGCTAGCGGACTACGAGCAGTACTTC. Amino acids: CASSQGGLADYEQYF.

This chain connects TRBV5-1 to TRBJ2-1, with 9 positions matching TRBD1. The CDR3 is 14 amino acids. The V gene's germline CDR1 is SGHRS and CDR2 YFSETQ. The V gene end was trimmed by 4 bases and the J gene end by 4 bases; junction bases not matched to a gene: 3. CDR3: CASSRQGGYNEQFF. The CDR3 coding sequence is TGCGCCAGCAGCAGACAGGGGGGATACAATGAGCAGTTCTTC. Full variable domain (rest looked up from reference TRBV5-1 and TRBJ2-1): KAGVTQTPRYLIKTRGQQVTLSCSPISGHRSVSWYQQTPGQGLQFLFEYFSETQRNKGNFPGRFSGRQFSNSRSEMNVSTLELGDSALYLCASSRQGGYNEQFFGPGTRLTVL.

CDR3 nucleotide sequence: TGTGCCAGTAGTCCAAAAGCGGGTCCAACCTACAATGAGCAGTTCTTC. This encodes CASSPKAGPTYNEQFF. The chain joins TRBV19 to TRBJ2-1, with D possibly TRBD2 on 6 matching bases. Trimming stripped 5 bases from V and 2 bases from J, with 16 bases between. Germline loops: CDR1 LNHDA, CDR2 SQIVND (reference sequence). This CDR3 spans 16 amino acids.

The chain recombines TRBV12-5 with TRBJ2-2; 7 positions agree with TRBD2. The CDR3 totals 17 residues. Germline CDR1 LGHNT, CDR2 FRNRAP. The junction had 10 bases not matched to a gene; V was cut back by 2 bases and J by 4 bases. CDR3 sequence reads: CASGLIAGVEGTGELFF. Here the CDR3 DNA reads TGTGCTAGTGGTTTGATTGCGGGAGTTGAAGGCACCGGGGAGCTGTTTTTT.

V is TRBV15 and J is TRBJ2-3, with TRBD2 matching over 7 bases. This CDR3 spans 15 amino acids. Looked up from germline, CDR1 is LNHNV and CDR2 is YYDKDF (reference sequence). With V trimmed by 1 base and J by 5 bases, 6 bases remained unmatched. CDR3 sequence: CATSRGAGVGDTQYF. CDR3 bases: TGTGCCACCAGCAGAGGGGCGGGAGTGGGAGATACGCAGTATTTT.

The rearrangement joins TRBV5-1 to TRBJ2-7; 9 nucleotides agree with TRBD1. V trimming: 4 bases; J trimming: 5 bases; junction bases outside the gene matches: 10. This CDR3 spans 15 amino acids. Germline V gene sequence: CDR1 SGHRS, CDR2 YFSETQ. In nucleotides, the CDR3 is TGCGCCAGCAGCCCTATACAGGGGGCGTTCCACGAGCAGTACTTC. Protein: CASSPIQGAFHEQYF.

The gene calls are TRBV5-4 and TRBJ2-3, with a weak D call TRBD1 (6 bases). The CDR3 consists of 16 residues. Germline loops: CDR1 SGHNT, CDR2 YYREEE (reference sequence). Trimming pared 0 bases from V and 6 bases from J, leaving 17 bases between. CDR3: CASSLGGPPEADTQYF. CDR3 DNA: TGTGCCAGCAGCTTGGGGGGGCCTCCTGAGGCGGATACGCAGTATTTT.

The sample holds a few counts of this clone. This chain joins TRBV25-1 and TRBJ1-4, with 8 bases matching TRBD1. This CDR3 spans 12 amino acids. Germline CDR1 and CDR2: MGHDK and SYGVNS. After removal of 10 bases from V and 4 bases from J, the junction contained 2 bases not matched to a gene. CDR3 protein: CATGQGNEKLFF. For the CDR3, the DNA is TGTGCCACCGGACAGGGTAATGAAAAACTGTTTTTT. The whole variable domain, remainder taken from reference TRBV25-1 and TRBJ1-4, is EADIYQTPRYLVIGTGKKITLECSQTMGHDKMYWYQQDPGMELHLIHYSYGVNSTEKGDLSSESTVSRIRTEHFPLTLESARPSHTSQYLCATGQGNEKLFFGSGTQLSVL.

The gene calls are TRBV5-6 and TRBJ1-2; D gene uncertain. This CDR3 contains 11 residues. The V end was cut by 4 bases, the J end by 8 bases, with 9 bases between. Germline CDR1 and CDR2: SGHDT and YYEEEE. CDR3 amino acids: CASSLERGYTF. Here the CDR3 DNA reads TGTGCCAGCAGCCTAGAAAGGGGCTACACCTTC.

This clone has a handful of counts. The rearrangement joins TRBV28 to TRBJ2-5, with 7 nucleotides matching TRBD1. The last part of the DNA fits TRBJ2-7 better; the J call may be wrong. CDR1 and CDR2 from the germline V gene are MDHEN and SYDVKM. CDR3 length: 14 residues. This chain's CDR3 is CASSSGTETYEQYF. CDR3 in DNA: TGTGCCAGCAGTTCCGGGACAGAAACCTACGAGCAGTACTTC.

This sequence joins TRBV27 and TRBJ2-3; TRBD2 matches 14 bases. The CDR3 spans 15 residues. Germline V lookup: CDR1 MNHEY, CDR2 SMNVEV (reference sequence). J gave up 7 bases and V 5 bases, and 5 bases lay outside the gene matches. This CDR3 is CASSLGTSGSNTQYF. The CDR3 DNA reads as TGTGCCAGCAGTCTAGGGACTAGCGGGAGTAATACGCAGTATTTT.

The genes are TRBV15 and TRBJ1-2, with D unresolved. Trimming removed 3 bases at V and 1 base at J, with 6 bases between. The CDR3 is made up of 13 amino acids. Germline CDR1 reads LNHNV; CDR2 reads YYDKDF (reference sequence). In nucleotides, the CDR3 is TGTGCCACCAGCAGCACTGATAACTATGGCTACACCTTC. It yields the protein CATSSTDNYGYTF.

V and J are TRBV27 and TRBJ2-3; 13 bases fit TRBD2. The CDR3 has 16 amino acids. V lost 3 bases and J lost 6; bases outside the gene matches: 6. Germline values: CDR1 MNHEY, CDR2 SMNVEV (reference sequence). The CDR3 nucleotides are TGTGCCAGCAGTTTCAGGACTAGCGGGAGTGGCGATACGCAGTATTTT. Amino acid sequence: CASSFRTSGSGDTQYF.

This clone was observed a single time. The rearrangement links TRBV28 to TRBJ1-3; D remains ambiguous. The V end lost 6 bases, the J end lost 0 bases, and 9 bases lay between the germline ends. Germline CDR1 MDHEN, CDR2 SYDVKM. CDR3 length: 14 amino acids. The CDR3 sequence is CASRPTASGNTIYF. The CDR3 DNA sequence: TGTGCCAGCAGGCCAACAGCCTCTGGAAACACCATATATTTT. The full variable domain, its missing parts supplied by reference TRBV28 and TRBJ1-3, is DVKVTQSSRYLVKRTGEKVFLECVQDMDHENMFWYRQDPGLGLRLIYFSYDVKMKEKGDIPEGYSVSREKKERFSLILESASTNQTSMYLCASRPTASGNTIYFGEGSWLTVV.

V gene TRBV4-2 combines with J gene TRBJ2-6; TRBD1 aligns across 12 bases. The V gene end was trimmed by 3 bases and the J gene end by 0 bases; junction bases not matched to a gene: 0. The length of the CDR3 is 17 residues. The germline CDR1 and CDR2 sequences are LGHNA and YNFKEQ. CDR3 amino acids: CASSQGQGASGANVLTF. The CDR3, as DNA: TGTGCCAGCAGCCAGGGACAGGGGGCCTCTGGGGCCAACGTCCTGACTTTC.

The genes are TRBV28 and TRBJ1-2; D uncertain. Trimming stripped 2 bases from V and 5 bases from J, with 12 bases between. This CDR3 comprises 14 residues. Germline lookup yields CDR1 MDHEN and CDR2 SYDVKM. CDR3 protein: CASSLGGFKYGYTF. CDR3 bases: TGTGCCAGCAGTTTAGGAGGGTTCAAGTATGGCTACACCTTC.